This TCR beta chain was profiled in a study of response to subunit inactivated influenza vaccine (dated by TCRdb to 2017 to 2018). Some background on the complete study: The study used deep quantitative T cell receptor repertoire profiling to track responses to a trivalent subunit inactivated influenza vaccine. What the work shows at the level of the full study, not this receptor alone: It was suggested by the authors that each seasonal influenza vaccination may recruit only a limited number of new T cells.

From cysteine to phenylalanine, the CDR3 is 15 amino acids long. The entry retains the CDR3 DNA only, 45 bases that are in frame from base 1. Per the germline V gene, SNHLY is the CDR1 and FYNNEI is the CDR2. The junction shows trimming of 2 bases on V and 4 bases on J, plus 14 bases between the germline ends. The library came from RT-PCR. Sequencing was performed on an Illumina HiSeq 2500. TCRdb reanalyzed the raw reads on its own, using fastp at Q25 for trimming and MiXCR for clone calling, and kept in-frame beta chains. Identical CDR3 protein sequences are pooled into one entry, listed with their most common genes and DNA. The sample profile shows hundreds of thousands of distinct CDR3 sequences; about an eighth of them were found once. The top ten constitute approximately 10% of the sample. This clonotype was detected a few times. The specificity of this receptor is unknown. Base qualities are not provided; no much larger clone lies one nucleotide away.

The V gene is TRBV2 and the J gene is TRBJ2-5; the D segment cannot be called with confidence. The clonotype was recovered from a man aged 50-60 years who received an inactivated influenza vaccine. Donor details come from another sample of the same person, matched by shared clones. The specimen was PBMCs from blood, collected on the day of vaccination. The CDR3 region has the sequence CASSESQVRGETQYF. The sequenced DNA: TGTGCCAGCAGTGAATCCCAGGTTCGTGGAGAGACCCAGTACTTC.